This TCR beta chain was identified during a study of cytomegalovirus exposure and HLA in healthy donors (dated by TCRdb to about 2017). For the study in its entirety: An earlier analysis of several hundred of the donors reported 250 to 300 Gb of sequence data and about 100 million unique TCR beta sequences from 150 million to 200 million T cells. The study aimed to test whether signatures of past pathogen exposure could be identified by cataloging public T cell receptors. In a later analysis, previously published TCR beta repertoires from 500 to 750 donors were re-analyzed and high-resolution HLA genotyping was added so that TCR occurrence patterns could be studied. Donor age, sex, ethnicity and CMV serostatus were compiled alongside the repertoire data. Four to six DR-DQ haplotypes were handled as single units for association and clustering, since linkage in the cohort was strong. An earlier analysis of nearly 600 of the donors applied high-throughput TCR beta sequencing to assess whether each TCR beta V gene segment acted as functional or pseudogenic. HLA typing covered class I and class II loci at four-digit resolution. A separate validation cohort of roughly 130 different subjects was used in addition to the approximately 700-subject first cohort. An early release that covered about 600 HLA-typed donors contained 300 to 350 gigabases of sequencing data and tens of millions of unique TCR sequences. A later genetic analysis used genome-wide SNP genotypes for about 60% of the roughly 670 donors, treating that subset as a discovery cohort. Every repertoire in the discovery cohort had been generated on one and the same sequencing platform. High-throughput TCR immunosequencing, statistical association of individual TCRs with disease status, and machine learning were combined to predict cytomegalovirus infection status. Using immunosequencing, the study profiled T cell repertoires from 640 or so subjects and related those repertoires to cytomegalovirus serostatus. Among about 400 genotyped donors of the cohort, an average of about 240,000 unique TCR beta nucleotide sequences was sequenced per donor, of which about 19% were non-productive. Of the approximately 400 genotyped donors, 75% to 85% were placed in the genetic ancestry cluster associated with self-reported Caucasian donors. The later analysis used no new phenotypic data to find candidate immune exposures, relying instead on TCR beta sequences and their occurrence across donors. Typing coverage varied by locus: about 620-630 donors for A, B, C, DRB1 and DQB1; approximately 500 for DQA1; over 600 for DPA1; roughly 470 for DPB1. Broad study findings and their caveats: In a later analysis, HLA-associated TCR beta chains were found to be more clonally expanded and to have lower generation probabilities than equally common non-associated chains. An earlier analysis of roughly 570 of the donors showed that most TCR beta V segments appeared in productive rearrangements either about 87% or about 30% of the time, which broadly matched IMGT annotations. According to a later genetic analysis, donors in an Asian-associated ancestry cluster had fewer N-insertions in productive TCRs than the approximately 700-donor mean. According to a later analysis, TCR association rates differed among HLA loci, with DRB1 alleles showing the most associated TCRs and HLA-C alleles showing the fewest. When HLA alleles, especially DR and DQ, strongly co-occurred, TCR associations were difficult to assign to individual alleles. This cohort had only TCR beta chains sequenced, and the lack of alpha or paired-chain data limited which features could be detected. Most CMV-associated TCR beta chains appeared to be HLA-restricted in a later analysis, and the HLA associations seemed to be driven largely by CMV exposure. A later genetic analysis associated a missense DCLRE1C variant with V-gene and J-gene trimming of TCR beta chains, and an independent cohort replicated the association. Because HLA typing was missing for some donors at each locus, association tests included only the typed subset. Some 15 rarely observed V segments, including chromosome 9 orphons, were excluded from the earlier analysis of a few hundred of the donors because counts were too low. Sequencing depth was assumed to be roughly uniform across donors in the presence/absence analyses, though that assumption may not hold. Three of the identified cytomegalovirus-associated TCR beta chains were confirmed in vitro to be specific for cytomegalovirus antigens. In both the original and validation cohorts, the classifier was reported to diagnose cytomegalovirus status with high specificity and sensitivity. Linkage disequilibrium might explain the correlated functional status among segregating V segments, but an unknown experimental factor could not be excluded. At a false discovery rate of 0.05, a later analysis linked about 16,000 TCR beta sequences to specific HLA alleles. The 87-base-pair reads could not distinguish some IMGT-functional V segments, including TRBV6-2 and TRBV6-3, so those segments were excluded. A further reported finding was that TCR beta sequences accurately predicted the HLA-A and HLA-B alleles for most subjects in the first cohort. Across donors, most TCR sequences were observed very rarely, whereas some public TCRs were present in many individuals. A group of highly shared sequence variants was considered likely to be a technical artifact of the sequencing pipeline. The authors suggested that the approach could potentially be extended to other disease states and immunological phenotypes. For the cohort, immune exposure information was limited to CMV serostatus. According to a later analysis, parvovirus B19, influenza, CMV and Epstein-Barr virus appeared linked to several top co-occurrence clusters. A total of about 150 TCR beta chains were listed by the study as associated with cytomegalovirus.

Receptor amplification or capture employed the immunoSEQ multiplex PCR assay. For the multiplex PCR, a mixture combining 60 forward primers for TCR Vbeta segments and 13 reverse primers for TCR Jbeta segments was used. The CDR3 region of rearranged TCR beta genes was amplified from genomic DNA with a multiplex PCR assay. The Illumina HiSeq System was used to sequence the amplified TCR beta libraries as 87-base-pair reads. Regarding the original processing steps: Across the 600 to 700 repertoires, a later analysis counted tens of millions of unique TCR beta chains, roughly 11 million of which were shared by at least two donors. A nearest-neighbor algorithm error-corrected the raw reads and collapsed the reads into unique sequences, merging closely related sequences to remove PCR and sequencing errors. To assign V, D and J gene segments, CDR3 sequences were aligned to IMGT reference sequences. For a sequence to be retained, at least a six-nucleotide match to both a V gene segment and a J gene segment was required. A rearrangement was called productive if the CDR3 had no stop codons and remained in frame with V and J, and every other rearrangement was called non-productive. CDR3 was defined according to IMGT convention as the region running from the second conserved V-encoded cysteine to the conserved J-encoded phenylalanine. Sequences without an unambiguous match to a single V gene segment were excluded from the earlier analysis of 450 to 650 of the donors. An earlier analysis of roughly 590 of the donors called V segments functional above 56.7% productive rearrangements and segregating when the between-donor standard deviation exceeded 5%. To diagnose cytomegalovirus status from the catalog of TCR beta chain sequences, a statistical classification framework was built. In a later analysis, TCR nucleotide sequences were compared against IMGT/GENE-DB human TR gene sequences so that V and J genes could be assigned. Using the TCRdist pipeline, a later analysis assigned CDR3 sequences along with most-parsimonious VDJ recombination scenarios. In a later analysis, every TCR beta chain was defined by the combination of its CDR3 amino acid sequence and its V-gene family, and reads without a unique V-gene family were dropped. To address suspected cross-contamination and a sequencing artifact, a later analysis removed approximately 600 highly shared, low-generation-probability nucleotide sequences. In a later analysis, a clonal expansion index was calculated for each public chain from normalized within-repertoire ranks of inferred template counts. Generation probabilities in a later analysis came from a VDJ recombination model fitted to out-of-frame rearrangements, and those results were checked against IGoR. In a later analysis, TCR-TCR, TCR-HLA and TCR-CMV co-occurrence was scored with hypergeometric tests, and a repertoire-size bias correction was applied to TCR pairs. A later analysis estimated false discovery rates by permuting HLA or CMV assignments 20 times. In a later analysis, co-occurring TCRs were grouped with DBSCAN, and TCRdist sequence similarity was added when clustering was performed within HLA-allele-positive subsets. For co-occurrence clustering, repertoires with fewer than 30,000 or more than 120,000 public chains were excluded, along with several repertoires with anomalous nucleotide sharing. The table comes from immuneACCESS by way of TCRdb, which keeps in-frame sequences with V and J called. Part of the clones is missing from these tables; in studies checked, under half for an unresolved V gene and the rest for unknown reasons. V and J calls and clone size are copied from that table; D and trimming were computed from the DNA. For this sample the table gives around 110,000 clones, of which around 85% were detected only once. The top ten clonotypes cover more than 2% of the sample.

The cohort was made up of 650 to 700 healthy bone marrow donors. Cohort members were all nominally healthy when sampled, although unrecorded immune exposures were likely present. The donor tested CMV seronegative and was one of the 352 seronegative cohort members. Each donor provided a peripheral blood sample, and peripheral blood mononuclear cells were used for TCR beta sequencing. The Qiagen DNeasy Blood Extraction Kit was used to extract genomic DNA from the blood cell samples. In regard to this clone: Its binding antigen is unknown. Within one base of it there is no much larger clone, and no base qualities were kept.

V drops 2 bases and J drops 6 bases, leaving 13 bases in between. The CDR3 spans 15 residues, from the cysteine through the phenylalanine. Just CDR3 DNA is preserved here, 45 bases in frame from base 1. As encoded in the germline V gene, CDR1 is SGHTA while CDR2 is FQGNSA. The receptor chain draws on TRBV7-2 and TRBJ2-2, with the D gene not clear enough to name. The clonotype was recovered from a man aged 25-40 years in good health and CMV-seronegative. Sequencing was done on a sample of PBMCs. The CDR3 protein sequence reads: CASSLYLRTAGELFF. The sequenced DNA: TGTGCCAGCAGCTTATACTTACGAACGGCCGGGGAGCTGTTTTTT.